Below, 32 T cell receptor beta chains from the same sample are listed, as sequenced in a study of cytomegalovirus exposure and HLA in healthy donors (TCRdb year 2017). The protocol used for the library was the immunoSEQ multiplex PCR assay. For the multiplex PCR, a mixture combining 60 forward primers for TCR Vbeta segments and 13 reverse primers for TCR Jbeta segments was used. What TCRdb holds here is the immuneACCESS table cut down to in-frame rearrangements. Part of the clones is not present; checked against another copy, under half of the missing clones reflect an unresolved V gene, and the others are unexplained. This sample's clone table shows more than 70,000 clones. The ten largest make up 1.4% to 1.5% of the sample. The sample was PBMCs. Receptors originate from a woman in her fifties or sixties in good health and CMV-seronegative.

The J gene is TRBJ1-3, the V gene TRBV13; TRBD1 is a possible D gene (5 bases). The germline CDR1 and CDR2 sequences are PRHDT and FYEKMQ (reference sequence). This CDR3 contains 15 residues. Trimming took 2 bases from V and 4 from J, leaving 12 bases between them. CDR3 amino acids: CASSLPRGSGNTIYF. For the CDR3, the DNA is TGTGCCAGCAGCTTACCGCGGGGGAGCGGAAACACCATATATTTT. The full variable domain, with the rest looked up from reference TRBV13 and TRBJ1-3, is AAGVIQSPRHLIKEKRETATLKCYPIPRHDTVYWYQQGPGQDPQFLISFYEKMQSDKGSIPDRFSAQQFSDYHSELNMSSLELGDSALYFCASSLPRGSGNTIYFGEGSWLTVV.

The chain couples TRBV19 to TRBJ2-3, with D perhaps TRBD2 (5 bases). From germline, CDR1 is LNHDA and CDR2 SQIVND (reference sequence). V shed 2 bases and J shed 4 bases, with 10 bases lying between them. The CDR3 runs 14 residues. CDR3 sequence reads: CASSITGESDTQYF. The CDR3 DNA reads TGTGCCAGTAGTATAACCGGGGAGTCAGATACGCAGTATTTT.

This sequence joins TRBV4-1 and TRBJ2-3, with 10 bases identical to TRBD2. V was pared by 1 base and J by 8 bases, with 18 bases of the junction left unmatched. The CDR3 covers 19 residues. The germline V gene has CDR1 MGHRA and CDR2 YSYEKL. CDR3 region: CASSQVSPGLAISGSTQYF. The CDR3 nucleotides read TGCGCCAGCAGCCAAGTGTCTCCGGGACTAGCGATCAGCGGTAGTACGCAGTATTTT.

The chain is built from TRBV14 and TRBJ1-2; TRBD1 matches 8 bases. CDR3 length equals 12 residues. Germline CDR1 SGHDN, CDR2 FVKESK. V was clipped by 4 bases and J by 8 bases; unmatched bases: 3. The CDR3 loop is CASSPTGVGYTF. The CDR3 coding sequence is TGTGCCAGCAGCCCGACAGGGGTCGGCTACACCTTC.

The chain combines TRBV28 with TRBJ1-1; 8 positions match TRBD1. Germline CDR1 is MDHEN and CDR2 is SYDVKM. The CDR3 consists of 13 residues. V gave up 1 base and J gave up 10 bases; unmatched junction bases: 5. The CDR3 DNA reads TGTGCCAGCAGTTTATTTCAGGGGGCGAGAGCTTTCTTT. The encoded protein is CASSLFQGARAFF.

The chain carries TRBV4-2 and TRBJ1-2, with D uncertain. Germline lookup yields CDR1 LGHNA and CDR2 YNFKEQ. The CDR3 length is 15 residues. The V end was cut by 0 bases, the J end by 5 bases, with 13 bases between. The CDR3 DNA follows: TGTGCCAGCAGCCAAGAACTAGGGCAGAGATATGGCTACACCTTC. Protein sequence: CASSQELGQRYGYTF.

The J gene is TRBJ2-1, the V gene TRBV2; TRBD2 agrees at 7 bases. The CDR3 covers 14 residues. The germline gives CDR1 SNHLY, CDR2 FYNNEI. V lost 7 bases and J lost 3; bases outside the gene matches: 6. CDR3 coding DNA: TGTGCCAGCACCCGCGGGGGACTCTACAATGAGCAGTTCTTC. It specifies CASTRGGLYNEQFF.

The V gene is TRBV7-8, the J gene TRBJ1-4; the match to TRBD1 covers 11 bases. The CDR3 spans 15 residues. The V gene end was trimmed by 4 bases and the J gene end by 8 bases; junction bases not matched to a gene: 6. CDR1 SGHVS and CDR2 FQNEAQ come from the germline V gene. The CDR3 spells CASSSMGQGGEKLFF. DNA of the CDR3: TGTGCCAGCAGCTCAATGGGACAGGGGGGGGAAAAACTGTTTTTT.

This chain joins TRBV7-9 and TRBJ2-1, with a possible D match to TRBD2 (5 bases). The CDR3 is made up of 14 amino acids. Trimming removed 0 bases at V and 3 bases at J, with 6 bases between. Per germline, CDR1 SEHNR and CDR2 FQNEAQ (reference sequence). CDR3 in amino acids: CASSLAGVYNEQFF. The CDR3 DNA reads TGTGCCAGCAGCTTAGCGGGAGTCTACAATGAGCAGTTCTTC.

This rearrangement joins TRBV21-1 to TRBJ2-7; the table gives TRBD1 as D, unverified against the DNA. TRBV21-1 is flagged as a pseudogene. The CDR3 covers 15 residues. DNA for the CDR3: TGTGCCAGCAGCGAGGACAGAGCTGGGGCCTACGAGCAGTACTTC. Its translation is CASSEDRAGAYEQYF.

The chain uses TRBV18 and TRBJ1-5; D remains unclear. The V gene's germline CDR1 is KGHSH and CDR2 LQKENI. The CDR3 is made up of 14 amino acids. V dropped 2 bases and J dropped 4 bases, with 9 bases sitting between them. This chain's CDR3 is CASSPGIGNQPQHF. In DNA, the CDR3 is TGTGCCAGCTCACCAGGTATCGGTAATCAGCCCCAGCATTTT.

This CDR3 reads CASSQRLAGGSIGAYEQYF. The DNA of the CDR3 is TGTGCCAGCAGCCAGAGACTAGCGGGAGGGAGTATAGGAGCCTACGAGCAGTACTTC. The rearrangement links TRBV5-4 to TRBJ2-5; 14 bases fit TRBD2. Judging by the DNA end, TRBJ2-7 fits better; the J call may be wrong. Germline CDR1 SGHNT, CDR2 YYREEE (reference sequence). The CDR3 sequence is 19 residues long.

J is TRBJ2-2 and V is TRBV18; D might be TRBD2 (5 bases). Germline V lookup: CDR1 KGHSH, CDR2 LQKENI. V was trimmed by 3 bases and J by 3 bases, leaving 11 bases between them. The CDR3 is 15 amino acids. The CDR3 sequence is CASSPVRGDTGELFF. The CDR3 DNA follows: TGTGCCAGCTCACCGGTCCGGGGAGACACCGGGGAGCTGTTTTTT.

The rearrangement links TRBV18 to TRBJ2-7; 10 bases line up with TRBD2. CDR1 KGHSH and CDR2 LQKENI come from the germline V gene. With 2 bases clipped from V and 4 bases from J, the junction kept 17 bases outside the gene matches. The CDR3 runs to 19 residues. CDR3 loop: CASSPTPLTASGSSYEQYF. The CDR3 DNA reads TGTGCCAGCTCACCAACCCCCCTGACTGCTAGCGGGAGTTCGTACGAGCAGTACTTC.

The chain uses TRBV13 and TRBJ2-1; D gene unclear. V gave up 1 base and J gave up 4 bases, with 11 bases separating them. Germline CDR1 PRHDT, CDR2 FYEKMQ (reference sequence). This CDR3 has 15 amino acids. CDR3 sequence reads: CASSLELGAYNEQFF. The CDR3 nucleotides are TGTGCCAGCAGCTTAGAATTAGGAGCGTACAATGAGCAGTTCTTC.

The V and J genes are TRBV7-2 and TRBJ2-3; TRBD1 agrees at 9 bases. Germline V gene sequence: CDR1 SGHTA, CDR2 FQGNSA. This CDR3 has 13 residues. The V gene end was trimmed by 6 bases and the J gene end by 3 bases; junction bases not matched to a gene: 1. The CDR3 spells CASRQGATDTQYF. The CDR3 region has the DNA TGTGCCAGCAGACAGGGGGCAACAGATACGCAGTATTTT.

The chain is built from TRBV6-4 and TRBJ2-2, with 14 positions matching TRBD2. The V segment lost 2 bases and the J segment 6 bases; nucleotides outside the gene matches: 11. Germline values: CDR1 MRHNA, CDR2 SNTAGT. This CDR3 comprises 19 residues. Here the CDR3 reads CASSDPEGLAGVRAGELFF. Written as DNA, the CDR3 is TGTGCCAGCAGTGACCCAGAGGGACTAGCGGGAGTGAGGGCCGGGGAGCTGTTTTTT.

V and J are TRBV2 and TRBJ2-1; TRBD1 might be the D (6 bases). V was pared by 4 bases and J by 9 bases, with 16 bases between. Germline V gives CDR1 SNHLY, CDR2 FYNNEI. This CDR3 contains 14 residues. The CDR3 DNA reads TGTGCCAGCAGTGGCGGTCCTCTCAGGGGTGAGCAGTTCTTC. Translating gives CASSGGPLRGEQFF. The full variable domain, its missing parts supplied by reference TRBV2 and TRBJ2-1, is EPEVTQTPSHQVTQMGQEVILRCVPISNHLYFYWYRQILGQKVEFLVSFYNNEISEKSEIFDDQFSVERPDGSNFTLKIRSTKLEDSAMYFCASSGGPLRGEQFFGPGTRLTVL.

This chain joins TRBV5-1 and TRBJ2-1, with D perhaps TRBD2 (6 bases). This CDR3 is built from 12 residues. CDR1 is SGHRS, CDR2 YFSETQ, per germline. The V gene lost 0 bases and the J gene lost 8 bases, with 6 bases spanning the gap. The CDR3 coding sequence is TGCGCCAGCAGCTTGGGGAGGGATGAGCAGTTCTTC. Translation gives CASSLGRDEQFF.

The chain couples TRBV7-8 to TRBJ2-6, with unresolved D. This CDR3 comprises 18 residues. Germline loops: CDR1 SGHVS, CDR2 FQNEAQ. V lost 7 bases, J lost 0 bases, and 19 bases lay in between. The CDR3 sequence is CASITARQIYSGANVLTF. CDR3 DNA sequence: TGTGCCAGCATCACCGCGAGGCAGATTTACTCTGGGGCCAACGTCCTGACTTTC.

The chain joins TRBV2 to TRBJ2-1; 13 bases fit TRBD2. V lost 6 bases and J lost 8; bases outside the gene matches: 7. The germline CDR1 and CDR2 sequences are SNHLY and FYNNEI. The CDR3 is 15 amino acids. This CDR3 reads CASRRTSGSFYEQFF. CDR3 nucleotide sequence: TGTGCCAGCAGACGGACTAGCGGGAGTTTCTATGAGCAGTTCTTC.

This chain joins TRBV19 and TRBJ2-2; the D is unclear. CDR3 length equals 13 residues. Per germline, CDR1 LNHDA and CDR2 SQIVND (reference sequence). Trimming took 1 base from V and 5 from J, leaving 5 bases between them. Here the CDR3 DNA reads TGTGCCAGTAGTATAGGGCTTACCGGGGAGCTGTTTTTT. Translating gives CASSIGLTGELFF. The variable domain in full, with the rest retrieved from reference TRBV19 and TRBJ2-2, is DGGITQSPKYLFRKEGQNVTLSCEQNLNHDAMYWYRQDPGQGLRLIYYSQIVNDFQKGDIAEGYSVSREKKESFPLTVTSAQKNPTAFYLCASSIGLTGELFFGEGSRLTVL.

This chain connects TRBV5-4 to TRBJ1-3; D unclear. Germline CDR1 SGHNT, CDR2 YYREEE (reference sequence). The CDR3 runs 13 residues. V was clipped by 1 base and J by 4 bases, with 6 bases between them. This chain's CDR3 is CASSLRSGNTIYF. The CDR3 DNA follows: TGTGCCAGCAGCTTGAGGAGCGGAAACACCATATATTTT.

This chain joins TRBV28 and TRBJ1-2, with a possible D match to TRBD1 (5 bases). This CDR3 has 14 residues. V was trimmed by 9 bases and J by 5 bases, leaving 19 bases between them. Germline CDR1 MDHEN, CDR2 SYDVKM. The CDR3 region has the DNA TGTGCCAGTACCTTAGGCGGGGGGGTGTATGGCTACACCTTC. This encodes CASTLGGGVYGYTF.

This chain links TRBV28 with TRBJ2-1; a possible D gene is TRBD2 (6 bases). Germline V CDR1 and CDR2: MDHEN, SYDVKM. V was shortened by 6 bases and J by 9 bases, with 18 bases between the two germline ends. CDR3 length equals 14 residues. CDR3 region: CASRAHGGASEQFF. CDR3 bases: TGTGCCAGCAGAGCCCACGGCGGGGCGAGTGAGCAGTTCTTC.

The chain employs TRBV10-3 and TRBJ2-1; 10 bases fit TRBD2. Trimming at V came to 2 bases and at J to 10 bases, leaving 2 bases not matched to a gene. This CDR3 is built from 13 residues. Germline CDR1 ENHRY, CDR2 SYGVKD. The CDR3 DNA sequence: TGTGCCATCAGTGAGAGGACTAGCGGAGAGCAGTTCTTC. Protein product: CAISERTSGEQFF.

The V call is TRBV28, the J call TRBJ1-1, with a possible D match to TRBD1 (5 bases). V was trimmed by 6 bases and J by 9 bases, leaving 26 bases between them. Germline-derived CDR1 and CDR2 are MDHEN and SYDVKM. The CDR3 runs to 16 residues. This CDR3 reads CASRKPSGPSVLKAFF. CDR3 coding DNA: TGTGCCAGCAGGAAACCGTCGGGACCTAGCGTGTTAAAAGCTTTCTTT.

The CDR3 sequence is CATGLRSYNEQFF. The CDR3 coding sequence is TGTGCCACAGGACTCCGCTCCTACAATGAGCAGTTCTTC. The chain joins TRBV19 to TRBJ2-1; TRBD2 is a possible D gene (5 bases). Per the germline V gene, CDR1 is LNHDA and CDR2 is SQIVND (reference sequence). The CDR3 is made up of 13 amino acids. Trimming removed 10 bases at V and 0 bases at J, with 10 bases between.

CDR3 sequence reads: CASSYVAGAFEQYF. The CDR3, as DNA: TGTGCCAGCAGTTACGTAGCGGGAGCTTTCGAGCAGTACTTC. V usage is TRBV6-5 and J usage is TRBJ2-7, with TRBD2 identical over 9 bases. V was pared by 2 bases and J by 6 bases, with 5 bases of the junction left unmatched. CDR1 and CDR2 from the germline V gene are MNHEY and SVGAGI. This CDR3 has 14 residues.

The V call is TRBV5-4, the J call TRBJ1-1, with D possibly being TRBD1 (6 bases). Trimming left V 4 bases short and J 2 bases short, with 15 bases between. CDR3 length: 15 amino acids. Germline loops: CDR1 SGHNT, CDR2 YYREEE (reference sequence). CDR3 coding DNA: TGTGCCAGCAGCAAAACAGGGTTAGGCAACACTGAAGCTTTCTTT. This translates into CASSKTGLGNTEAFF.

The V gene is TRBV7-2, the J gene TRBJ2-7; 9 nucleotides line up with TRBD2. CDR1 and CDR2 from the germline V gene are SGHTA and FQGNSA. The CDR3 has 15 amino acids. Germline trimming cut 4 bases from V and 0 bases from J; bases unmatched to any gene: 4. The CDR3 spells CASSSVAGASYEQYF. Here the CDR3 DNA reads TGTGCCAGCAGCTCTGTAGCGGGAGCCTCCTACGAGCAGTACTTC.

The chain couples TRBV19 to TRBJ1-6; 8 positions match TRBD1. The germline V gene has CDR1 LNHDA and CDR2 SQIVND (reference sequence). This CDR3 is built from 13 residues. The trim removed 8 bases at V and 9 bases at J, leaving 6 bases unmatched. In DNA, the CDR3 is TGTGCCAGTGCCGGGACAGGAGCTTCACCCCTCCACTTT. Its translation is CASAGTGASPLHF.